This TCR beta chain was retrieved from a study of T-cell reconstitution after alpha-beta-depleted transplantation in children. Regarding the study as a whole: Hyperexpanded clones declined; after one year, newly produced T cells mostly supplied diversity. Reportedly, only several hundred clones from non-depleted graft cells drove alpha-beta T-cell counts at about two months. Surviving recipient T cells and intrathymic progenitors accounted for some patients' high TCRbeta diversity at day 60.

A library of TCRbeta sequences, prepared with unique molecular identifiers, was generated. TCRdb re-analysed the PCR reads in MiXCR, keeping a single row per CDR3 protein. The table has around 700,000 distinct CDR3 sequences, around 12% seen once. In germline, CDR1 is SGHTA, CDR2 FQGNSA. Trimming took 6 bases from V and 5 from J, leaving 10 bases between them. The CDR3 consists of 12 residues. This clonotype appeared a few times. Its matching antigen is unknown. The chain recombines TRBV7-2 with TRBJ1-2; TRBD1 is a possible D gene (6 bases). This TCR was recovered from a girl aged 2-15 years with congenital amegakaryocytic thrombocytopenia, due to receive a stem cell transplant. The sample was PBMCs, taken before TCRalphabeta/CD19-depleted stem cell transplant. Written as DNA, the CDR3 is TGTGCCAGCAGGGAGAGGGGGTATGGCTACACCTTC. Protein product: CASRERGYGYTF.